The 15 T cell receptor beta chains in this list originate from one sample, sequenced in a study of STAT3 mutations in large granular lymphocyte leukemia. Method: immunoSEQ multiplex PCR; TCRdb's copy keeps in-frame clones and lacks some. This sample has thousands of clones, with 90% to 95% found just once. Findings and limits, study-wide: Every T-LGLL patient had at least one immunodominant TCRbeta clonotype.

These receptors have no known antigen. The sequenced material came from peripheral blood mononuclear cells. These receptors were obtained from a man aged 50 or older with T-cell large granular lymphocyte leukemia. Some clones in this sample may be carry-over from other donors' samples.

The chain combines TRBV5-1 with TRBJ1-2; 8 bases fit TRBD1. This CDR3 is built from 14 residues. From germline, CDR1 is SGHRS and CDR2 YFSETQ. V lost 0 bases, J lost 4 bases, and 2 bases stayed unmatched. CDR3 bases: TGCGCCAGCAGCTTGGGCGACAGGGGCTATGGCTACACCTTC. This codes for CASSLGDRGYGYTF.

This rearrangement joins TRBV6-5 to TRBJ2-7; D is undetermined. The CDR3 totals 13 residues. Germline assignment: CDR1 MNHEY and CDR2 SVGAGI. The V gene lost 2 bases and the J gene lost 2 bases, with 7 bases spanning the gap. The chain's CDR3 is CASSYAPTYEQYF. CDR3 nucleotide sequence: TGTGCCAGCAGTTACGCCCCCACCTACGAGCAGTACTTC.

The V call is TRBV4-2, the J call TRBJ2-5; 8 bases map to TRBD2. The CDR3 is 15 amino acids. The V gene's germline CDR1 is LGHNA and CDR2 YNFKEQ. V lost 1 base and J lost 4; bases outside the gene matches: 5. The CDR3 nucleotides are TGTGCCAGCAGCCAAGCGGGGGGGCCCGGAGAGACCCAGTACTTC. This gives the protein CASSQAGGPGETQYF.

DNA for the CDR3: TGTGCCAGCTCCTTAGCAGCGGGGGGGCAAGAGACCCAGTACTTC. It is translated as CASSLAAGGQETQYF. V is TRBV6-4 and J is TRBJ2-5; 10 bases align to TRBD2. The V segment lost 8 bases and the J segment 2 bases; nucleotides outside the gene matches: 8. From germline, CDR1 is MRHNA and CDR2 SNTAGT. The CDR3 runs 15 residues.

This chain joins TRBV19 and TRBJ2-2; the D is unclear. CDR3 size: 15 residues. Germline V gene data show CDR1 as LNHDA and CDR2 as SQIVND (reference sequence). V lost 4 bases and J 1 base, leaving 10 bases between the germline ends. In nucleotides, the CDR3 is TGTGCCAGTAGTACTACGCGACAGAACACCGGGGAGCTGTTTTTT. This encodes CASSTTRQNTGELFF.

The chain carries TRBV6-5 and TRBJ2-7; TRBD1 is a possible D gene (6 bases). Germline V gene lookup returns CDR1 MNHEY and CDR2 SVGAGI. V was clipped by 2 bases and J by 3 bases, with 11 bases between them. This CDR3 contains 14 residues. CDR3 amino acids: CASSYQDRIYEQYF. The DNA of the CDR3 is TGTGCCAGCAGTTACCAGGACAGAATCTACGAGCAGTACTTC.

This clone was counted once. The DNA of the CDR3 is TGTGCCAGCAGTTATCCTGACAGCCACAATCAGCCCCAGCATTTT. Amino acids: CASSYPDSHNQPQHF. The chain has TRBV6-6 and TRBJ1-5; D perhaps matches TRBD1 (5 bases). The CDR3 is 15 residues long. The germline V and J ends were trimmed by 3 bases and 3 bases, with 12 bases remaining between them. From germline, CDR1 is MNHNY and CDR2 SVGAGI (reference sequence).

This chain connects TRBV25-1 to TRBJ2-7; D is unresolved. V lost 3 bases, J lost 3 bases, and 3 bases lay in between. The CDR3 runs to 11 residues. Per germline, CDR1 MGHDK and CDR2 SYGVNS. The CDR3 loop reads CASSENYEQYF. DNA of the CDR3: TGTGCCAGCAGTGAGAACTACGAGCAGTACTTC.

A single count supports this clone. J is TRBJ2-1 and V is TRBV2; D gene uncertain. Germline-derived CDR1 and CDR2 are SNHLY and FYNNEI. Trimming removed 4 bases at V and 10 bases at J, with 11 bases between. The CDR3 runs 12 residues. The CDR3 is CASSGSRAEQFF. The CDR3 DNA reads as TGTGCCAGCAGTGGGTCCCGGGCCGAGCAGTTCTTC. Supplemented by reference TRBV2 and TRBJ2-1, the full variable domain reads EPEVTQTPSHQVTQMGQEVILRCVPISNHLYFYWYRQILGQKVEFLVSFYNNEISEKSEIFDDQFSVERPDGSNFTLKIRSTKLEDSAMYFCASSGSRAEQFFGPGTRLTVL.

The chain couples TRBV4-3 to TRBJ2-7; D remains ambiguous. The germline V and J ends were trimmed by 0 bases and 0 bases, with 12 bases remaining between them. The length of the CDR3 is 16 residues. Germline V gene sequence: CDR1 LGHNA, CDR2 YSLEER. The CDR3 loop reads CASSQDNGASSYEQYF. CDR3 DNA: TGCGCCAGCAGCCAAGATAACGGCGCAAGCTCCTACGAGCAGTACTTC.

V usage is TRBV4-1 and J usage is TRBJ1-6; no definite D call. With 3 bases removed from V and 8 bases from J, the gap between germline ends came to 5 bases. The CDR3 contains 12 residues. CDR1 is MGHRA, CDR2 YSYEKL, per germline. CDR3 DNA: TGCGCCAGCAGCCATCCATATTCACCCCTCCACTTT. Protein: CASSHPYSPLHF.

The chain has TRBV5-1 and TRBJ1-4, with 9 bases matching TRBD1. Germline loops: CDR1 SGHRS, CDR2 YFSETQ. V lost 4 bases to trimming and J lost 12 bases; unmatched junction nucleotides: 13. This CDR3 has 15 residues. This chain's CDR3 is CASSRTVGQGLELFF. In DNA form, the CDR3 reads TGCGCCAGCAGCCGGACGGTCGGACAGGGGCTGGAACTGTTTTTT.

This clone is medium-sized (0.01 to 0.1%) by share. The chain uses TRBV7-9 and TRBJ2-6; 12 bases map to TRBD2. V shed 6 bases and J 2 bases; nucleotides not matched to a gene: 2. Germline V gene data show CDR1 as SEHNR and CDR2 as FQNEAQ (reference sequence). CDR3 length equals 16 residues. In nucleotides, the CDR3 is TGTGCCAGCAGGCTAGCGGGAGGGGCTGGGGCCAACGTCCTGACTTTC. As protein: CASRLAGGAGANVLTF.

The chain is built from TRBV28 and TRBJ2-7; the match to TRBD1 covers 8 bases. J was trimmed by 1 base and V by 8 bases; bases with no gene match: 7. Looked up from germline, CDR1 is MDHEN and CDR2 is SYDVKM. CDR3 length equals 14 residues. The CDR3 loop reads CASETRGLSYEQYF. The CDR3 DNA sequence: TGTGCCAGCGAAACCAGGGGGCTTTCCTACGAGCAGTACTTC.

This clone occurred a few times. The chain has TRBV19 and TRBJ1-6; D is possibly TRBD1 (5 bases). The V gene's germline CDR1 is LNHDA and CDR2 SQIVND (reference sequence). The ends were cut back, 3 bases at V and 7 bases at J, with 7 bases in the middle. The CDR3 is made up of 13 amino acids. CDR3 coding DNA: TGTGCCAGTAGTATCGGGACCAATTCACCCCTCCACTTT. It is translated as CASSIGTNSPLHF.